The clone carrying this TCR beta chain appeared a single time. These data are taken from a study of spatial heterogeneity in lung cancer. TCRdb re-analysed the 5' RACE reads in MiXCR, keeping a single row per CDR3 protein. The sample has some 78,000 distinct CDR3 sequences; 8% are singletons. Time point described: sample taken at primary tumor resection. The receptor was isolated from a male donor with early-stage non-small cell lung cancer. Sequenced here: PBMCs, sampled at surgery.

The CDR3 nucleotides read TGTGCCAGCAGCCAATACGGGTATACCGGGGAGCTGTTTTTT. As protein: CASSQYGYTGELFF. The V call is TRBV14, the J call TRBJ2-2; D gene uncertain. In germline, CDR1 is SGHDN, CDR2 FVKESK. The CDR3 totals 14 residues. V lost 2 bases and J 5 bases, leaving 9 bases between the germline ends.